The 18 T cell receptor beta chains in this list originate from one sample, sequenced in a study of T cells in Graves' hyperthyroidism and ophthalmopathy. Amplification of TCR beta CDR3 regions was performed using RNA transcripts as template. A first-round RT-PCR of the TCR CDR3 used the HTBI primer set. MiXCR, run by TCRdb on the multiplex PCR reads, gives a single entry per CDR3 protein. This table has around 700,000 distinct CDR3 sequences, about 35% appearing once. The sample was blood. These receptor sequences come from a woman in her 40s with Graves' hyperthyroidism.

At least ten counts were recorded for this clonotype. V is TRBV11-3 and J is TRBJ2-6; tentative D call: TRBD2 (5 bases). The CDR3 totals 13 residues. Germline V lookup: CDR1 SGHNT, CDR2 YENEEA. V gave up 10 bases and J gave up 3 bases, with 10 bases separating them. The CDR3: CATPRDGANVLTF. The DNA of the CDR3 is TGTGCCACCCCCCGGGATGGGGCCAACGTCCTGACTTTC. Full variable domain (remainder filled in from reference TRBV11-3 and TRBJ2-6): EAGVVQSPRYKIIEKKQPVAFWCNPISGHNTLYWYLQNLGQGPELLIRYENEEAVDDSQLPKDRFSAERLKGVDSTLKIQPAELGDSAVYLCATPRDGANVLTFGAGSRLTVL.

The chain is built from TRBV11-2 and TRBJ1-6, with D unclear. This CDR3 is built from 14 residues. From germline, CDR1 is SGHAT and CDR2 FQNNGV. The V end was cut by 2 bases, the J end by 6 bases, with 8 bases between. CDR3 nucleotide sequence: TGTGCCAGCAGCTTAAACTACTTTAATTCACCCCTCCACTTT. This translates into CASSLNYFNSPLHF. Complete variable domain (other parts from reference TRBV11-2 and TRBJ1-6): EAGVAQSPRYKIIEKRQSVAFWCNPISGHATLYWYQQILGQGPKLLIQFQNNGVVDDSQLPKDRFSAERLKGVDSTLKIQPAKLEDSAVYLCASSLNYFNSPLHFGNGTRLTVT.

CDR3 sequence: CASSYSIGSRDGYTF. Here the CDR3 DNA reads TGTGCCAGCAGTTACTCGATTGGTTCGAGGGATGGCTACACCTTC. V usage is TRBV6-5 and J usage is TRBJ1-2; unclear D gene. CDR3 size: 15 residues. CDR1 MNHEY and CDR2 SVGAGI come from the germline V gene. V shed 0 bases and J shed 6 bases, with 14 bases lying between them.

In the case of this clonotype: This may stem from a read error, because a much larger clone lies one nucleotide away. The chain uses TRBV24-1 and TRBJ2-7; D is undetermined. Trimming stripped 4 bases from V and 2 bases from J, with 14 bases between. Germline CDR1 is KGHDR and CDR2 is SFDVKD. This CDR3 is 15 amino acids long. The CDR3 DNA is TGTGCCACCAGTGAGTCCCCGGGCCAGACCTACGAGCAGTACTTC. It encodes CATSESPGQTYEQYF.

This clonotype came up a few times. This chain links TRBV3-2 with TRBJ1-1. TRBV3-2 is described as a pseudogene. This CDR3 is 15 amino acids long. This CDR3 is CASSQAPDYRDEAFF. The CDR3 coding sequence is TGTGCCAGCAGCCAAGCACCGGACTACAGAGACGAAGCTTTCTTT.

The sample holds a few counts of this clonotype. The CDR3 DNA follows: TGTGCCAGCAGCTTAGGAGTGGCTGGGACAGTCTCTGGAAACACCATATATTTT. Translated: CASSLGVAGTVSGNTIYF. The V and J genes are TRBV11-2 and TRBJ1-3; TRBD1 aligns across 7 bases. This CDR3 is 18 amino acids long. J gave up 0 bases and V 1 base, and 9 bases lay outside the gene matches. Germline V lookup: CDR1 SGHAT, CDR2 FQNNGV.

This clonotype was recorded at least ten times. The V call is TRBV7-9, the J call TRBJ1-3; D perhaps matches TRBD1 (5 bases). Trimming took 3 bases from V and 0 from J, leaving 12 bases between them. CDR1 and CDR2 (germline): SEHNR, FQNEAQ (reference sequence). CDR3 length: 16 residues. The CDR3 here is CASSLAGTISGNTIYF. The CDR3 bases are TGTGCCAGCAGCTTGGCAGGGACTATCTCTGGAAACACCATATATTTT.

The sample holds many counts of this clonotype. The chain recombines TRBV7-2 with TRBJ1-3, with 7 bases aligning to TRBD1. Trimming removed 5 bases from V and 0 bases from J; junction bases left unmatched: 19. The CDR3 is 20 amino acids. Germline V gives CDR1 SGHTA, CDR2 FQGNSA. The DNA of the CDR3 is TGTGCCAGCAGCGGGTTGGCCGGGACAGAAGCCTCCGCCTCTGGAAACACCATATATTTT. The encoded protein is CASSGLAGTEASASGNTIYF.

This clonotype appeared many times. The chain combines TRBV12-3 or TRBV12-4 with TRBJ1-1; 7 bases align to TRBD1. J gave up 4 bases and V 10 bases, and 12 bases lay outside the gene matches. This CDR3 spans 14 amino acids. CDR3 coding DNA: TGTGCCACAGCGACAGGGTGGGGACGCACTGAAGCTTTCTTT. It yields the protein CATATGWGRTEAFF.

This clonotype was seen ten or more times. The rearrangement links TRBV24-1 to TRBJ2-2, with D unclear. V was clipped by 3 bases and J by 1 base, with 14 bases between them. The CDR3 totals 17 residues. Looked up from germline, CDR1 is KGHDR and CDR2 is SFDVKD. CDR3 DNA: TGTGCCACCAGTGATCCTGGTCTCGGCAGGAACACCGGGGAGCTGTTTTTT. Encoded protein: CATSDPGLGRNTGELFF.

The sample holds many counts of this clonotype. J is TRBJ2-6 and V is TRBV5-5, with D perhaps assigned TRBD1 or TRBD2 (5 bases each). Germline assignment: CDR1 SGHKS and CDR2 YYEKEE (reference sequence). The ends were cut back, 5 bases at V and 0 bases at J, with 12 bases in the middle. The CDR3 consists of 16 residues. CDR3 coding DNA: TGTGCCAGCAGTACCGGGACGGCCTCTGGGGCCAACGTCCTGACTTTC. This codes for CASSTGTASGANVLTF.

Many counts were recorded for this clonotype. The chain couples TRBV20-1 to TRBJ1-1; D is perhaps TRBD1 (5 bases). The CDR3 runs 13 residues. V lost 7 bases to trimming and J lost 4 bases, with 16 bases between them. Germline V lookup: CDR1 DFQATT, CDR2 SNEGSKA (reference sequence). CDR3 sequence: CSVSDSRATEAFF. The CDR3 DNA sequence: TGCAGTGTTTCCGACAGTCGGGCCACTGAAGCTTTCTTT.

Concerning this clonotype itself: A single base separates this from a much larger clone, so it may be a read error. The J gene is TRBJ1-2, the V gene TRBV6-1, with TRBD1 matching over 10 bases. The junction had 6 bases not matched to a gene; V was cut back by 10 bases and J by 7 bases. Germline CDR1 and CDR2: MNHNS and SASEGT. CDR3 length: 12 amino acids. CDR3 region: CATSTGGGGYTF. The CDR3 bases are TGTGCCACTTCGACAGGGGGCGGTGGCTACACCTTC.

The rearrangement joins TRBV5-1 to TRBJ1-6; D unclear. V lost 3 bases, J lost 11 bases, and 9 bases lay in between. CDR1 is SGHRS and CDR2 is YFSETQ in the germline V gene. The CDR3 extends over 12 amino acids. CDR3 sequence (DNA): TGCGCCAGCAGCTCGGACGGTCCACCCCTCCACTTT. This sequence encodes CASSSDGPPLHF. Using reference TRBV5-1 and TRBJ1-6 for the parts outside the CDR3, the full variable domain is KAGVTQTPRYLIKTRGQQVTLSCSPISGHRSVSWYQQTPGQGLQFLFEYFSETQRNKGNFPGRFSGRQFSNSRSEMNVSTLELGDSALYLCASSSDGPPLHFGNGTRLTVT.

This chain links TRBV6-6 with TRBJ1-5; possibly TRBD1 for D (5 bases). CDR1 and CDR2 from the germline V gene are MNHNY and SVGAGI (reference sequence). The CDR3 has 14 amino acids. V lost 5 bases and J 4 bases, leaving 12 bases between the germline ends. The DNA for the CDR3 is TGTGCCAGCAGTAAAGCCGGGGCTAATCAGCCCCAGCATTTT. It translates to CASSKAGANQPQHF.

This clonotype appeared many times. The rearrangement uses TRBV20-1 and TRBJ1-6; possibly TRBD1 for D (6 bases). CDR1 DFQATT and CDR2 SNEGSKA come from the germline V gene (reference sequence). There are 14 residues in the CDR3. Trimming cost V 4 bases and J 7 bases, with 14 bases left between them. The CDR3 DNA sequence: TGCAGTGCTACCCTGGACAGCCTGAATTCACCCCTCCACTTT. Amino acid sequence: CSATLDSLNSPLHF.

The chain recombines TRBV6-1 with TRBJ2-7; D may be TRBD1 (5 bases). The CDR3 consists of 13 residues. V lost 8 bases and J lost 3, with 14 bases in between. The V gene's germline CDR1 is MNHNS and CDR2 SASEGT. This CDR3 reads CASDQRGRYEQYF. The CDR3, as DNA: TGTGCCAGCGACCAAAGGGGTCGCTACGAGCAGTACTTC.

This clonotype came up many times. The chain employs TRBV29-1 and TRBJ2-5, with D possibly TRBD1 on 6 matching bases. Trimming removed 6 bases at V and 5 bases at J, with 16 bases between. Germline V gene sequence: CDR1 SQVTM, CDR2 ANQGSEA. This CDR3 spans 13 amino acids. CDR3 in DNA: TGCAGCGTCCTACCAATTACAGGGGAGACCCAGTACTTC. Translating it yields CSVLPITGETQYF.